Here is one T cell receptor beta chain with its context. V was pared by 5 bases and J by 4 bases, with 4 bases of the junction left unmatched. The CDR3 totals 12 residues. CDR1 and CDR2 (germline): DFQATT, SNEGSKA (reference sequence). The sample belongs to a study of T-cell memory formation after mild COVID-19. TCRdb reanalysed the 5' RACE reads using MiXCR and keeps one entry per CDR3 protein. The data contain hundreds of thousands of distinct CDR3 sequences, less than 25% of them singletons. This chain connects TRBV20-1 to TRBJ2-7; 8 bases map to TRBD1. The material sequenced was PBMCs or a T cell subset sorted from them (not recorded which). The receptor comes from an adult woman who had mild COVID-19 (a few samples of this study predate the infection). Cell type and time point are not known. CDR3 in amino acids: CSAHRGEYEQYF. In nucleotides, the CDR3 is TGCAGTGCTCACAGGGGGGAGTACGAGCAGTACTTC.